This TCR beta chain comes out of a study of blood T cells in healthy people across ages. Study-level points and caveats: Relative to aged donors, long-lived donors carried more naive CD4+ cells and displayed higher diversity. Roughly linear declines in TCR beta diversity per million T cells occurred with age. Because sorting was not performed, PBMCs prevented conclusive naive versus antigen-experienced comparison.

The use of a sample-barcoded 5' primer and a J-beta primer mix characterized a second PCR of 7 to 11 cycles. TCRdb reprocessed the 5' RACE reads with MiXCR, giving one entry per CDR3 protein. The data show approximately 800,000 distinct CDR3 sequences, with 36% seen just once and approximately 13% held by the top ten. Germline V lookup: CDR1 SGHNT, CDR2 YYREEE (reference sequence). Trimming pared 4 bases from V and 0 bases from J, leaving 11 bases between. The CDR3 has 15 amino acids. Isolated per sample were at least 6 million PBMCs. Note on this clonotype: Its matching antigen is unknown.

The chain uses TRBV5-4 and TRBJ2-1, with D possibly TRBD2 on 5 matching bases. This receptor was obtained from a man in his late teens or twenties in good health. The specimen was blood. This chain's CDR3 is CASSVGLGSYNEQFF. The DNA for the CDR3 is TGTGCCAGCAGCGTCGGACTGGGCTCCTACAATGAGCAGTTCTTC.